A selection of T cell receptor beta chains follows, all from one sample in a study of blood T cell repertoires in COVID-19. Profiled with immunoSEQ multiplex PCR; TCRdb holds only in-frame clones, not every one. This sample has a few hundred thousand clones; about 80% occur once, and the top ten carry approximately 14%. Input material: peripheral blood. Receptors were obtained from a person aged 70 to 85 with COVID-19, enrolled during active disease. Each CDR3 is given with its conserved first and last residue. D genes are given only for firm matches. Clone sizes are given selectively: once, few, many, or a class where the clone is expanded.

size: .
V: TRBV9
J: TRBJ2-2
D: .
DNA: TGTGCCAGCCCCTATGTGAACTACACCGGGGAGCTGTTTTTT
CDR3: CASPYVNYTGELFF

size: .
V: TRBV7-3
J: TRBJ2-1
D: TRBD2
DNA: TGTGCCAGCAGCGCAGCGGGGCCTAACAATGAGCAGTTCTTC
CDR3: CASSAAGPNNEQFF

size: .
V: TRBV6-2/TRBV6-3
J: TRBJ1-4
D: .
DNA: TGTGCCAGCAGTTACTCGGTAGCGGGGTTCTCGGGGATAAGTGAAAAACTGTTTTTT
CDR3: CASSYSVAGFSGISEKLFF

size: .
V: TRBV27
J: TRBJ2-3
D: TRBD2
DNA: TGTGCCAGCAGTCCCCAGCGGGGGGGACTGCTTACGCAGTATTTT
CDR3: CASSPQRGGLLTQYF

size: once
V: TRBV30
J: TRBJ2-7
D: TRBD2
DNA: TGTGCCTGGACCCAACCGGGGACTAGATCCAGGGAGCAGTACTTC
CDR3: CAWTQPGTRSREQYF

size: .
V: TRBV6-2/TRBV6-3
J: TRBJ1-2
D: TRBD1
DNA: TGTGCCAGCAGTTCCTATGACAGGGTTAACTATGGCTACACCTTC
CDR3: CASSSYDRVNYGYTF

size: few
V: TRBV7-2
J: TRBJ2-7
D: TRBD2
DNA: TGTGCCAGCAGCTTATTCGCTAGCGGGGGGGCTTGGGAGCAGTACTTC
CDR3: CASSLFASGGAWEQYF

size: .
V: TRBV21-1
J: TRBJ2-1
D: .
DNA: TGTGCCAGCAGCAATCGGACGGCTAGCGGGAGAATAGGTGAGCAGTTCTTC
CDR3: CASSNRTASGRIGEQFF

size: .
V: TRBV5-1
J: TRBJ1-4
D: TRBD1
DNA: TGCGCCAGCAGCTCGGCCGGGACAGATTATGAAAAACTGTTTTTT
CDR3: CASSSAGTDYEKLFF

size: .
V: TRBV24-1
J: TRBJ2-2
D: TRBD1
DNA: TGTGCCACCAGTGACACTCAGGGGGCGCAACCCGGGGAGCTGTTTTTT
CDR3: CATSDTQGAQPGELFF

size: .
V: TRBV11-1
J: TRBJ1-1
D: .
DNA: TGTGCCAGCAGCGGAAGGGAAAACAGGGAATTAAGGGAAGCTTTCTTT
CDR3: CASSGRENRELREAFF

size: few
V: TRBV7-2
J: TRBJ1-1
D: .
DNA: TGTGCCAGCAGCCTGTCCGGTGGCACTGAAGCTTTCTTT
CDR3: CASSLSGGTEAFF

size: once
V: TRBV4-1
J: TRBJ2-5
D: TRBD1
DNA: TGCGCCAGCAGCCAGACAGGGGATGGGGGGGAGACCCAGTACTTC
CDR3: CASSQTGDGGETQYF

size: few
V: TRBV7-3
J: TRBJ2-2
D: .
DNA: TGTGCCAGCAGCACCCGACAGAGCACCGGGGAGCTGTTTTTT
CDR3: CASSTRQSTGELFF

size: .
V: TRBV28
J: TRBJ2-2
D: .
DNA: TGTGCCATACACAGGAACACCGGGGAGCTGTTTTTT
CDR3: CAIHRNTGELFF

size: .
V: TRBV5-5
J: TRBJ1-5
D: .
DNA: TGTGCCAGCAGCTTGGTGGCGGGGGAAGTTCAGCCCCAGCATTTT
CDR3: CASSLVAGEVQPQHF

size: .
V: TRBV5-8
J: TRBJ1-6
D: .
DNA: TGTGCCAGCAGCCCCGAGCCCCCCAATAATTCACCCCTCCACTTT
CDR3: CASSPEPPNNSPLHF

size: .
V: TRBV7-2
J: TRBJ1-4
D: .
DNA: TGTGCCAGCAGCAAAAACGGCGGGGGCCAAGAAAAACTGTTTTTT
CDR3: CASSKNGGGQEKLFF

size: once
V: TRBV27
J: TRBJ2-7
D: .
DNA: TGTGCCAGCAGTTTGGGACACTACTACGAGCAGTACTTC
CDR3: CASSLGHYYEQYF

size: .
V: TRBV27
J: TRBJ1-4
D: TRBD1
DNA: TGTGCCAGCAGTCCATCGGACAGGCCACGAGAAAAACTGTTTTTT
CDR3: CASSPSDRPREKLFF

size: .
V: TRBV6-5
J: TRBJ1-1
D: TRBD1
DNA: TGTGCCAGCAGTTCCACCGGGACAGGGCAACCTGAAGCTTTCTTT
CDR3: CASSSTGTGQPEAFF

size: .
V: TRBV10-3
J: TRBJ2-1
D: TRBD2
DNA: TGTGCCATCAGTGAAAAACGGGGGGGCTTCGATGAGCAGTTCTTC
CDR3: CAISEKRGGFDEQFF

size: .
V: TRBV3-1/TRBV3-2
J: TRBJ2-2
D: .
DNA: TGTGCCAGCAGCCAAGAACAGGTTTCCGGGGAGCTGTTTTTT
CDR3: CASSQEQVSGELFF

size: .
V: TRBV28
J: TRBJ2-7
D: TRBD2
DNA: TGTGCCAGCAGTTACCGGACTAGCGGGAGGTACGAGCAGTACTTC
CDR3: CASSYRTSGRYEQYF

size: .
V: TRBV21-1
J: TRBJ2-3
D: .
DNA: TGTGCCAGCTACGCGATAAAGGGGACGCAGTATTTT
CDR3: CASYAIKGTQYF

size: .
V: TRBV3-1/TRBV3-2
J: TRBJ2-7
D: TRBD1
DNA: TGTGCCAGCAGCAAAATCGGGAGCGGGACAGGGGGCCTTGAGCAGTACTTC
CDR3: CASSKIGSGTGGLEQYF

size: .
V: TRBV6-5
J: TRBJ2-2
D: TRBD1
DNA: TGTGCCAGCAGTTACTCGAGGACAGGGGGCACCGGGGAGCTGTTTTTT
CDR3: CASSYSRTGGTGELFF

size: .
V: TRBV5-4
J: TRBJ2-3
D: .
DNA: TGTGCCAGCAGCTTGCAAGCTAGCACAGATACGCAGTATTTT
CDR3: CASSLQASTDTQYF

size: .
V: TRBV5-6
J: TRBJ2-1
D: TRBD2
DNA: TGTGCCAGCAGCTTAGCGGGAGCCTTCTACAATGAGCAGTTCTTC
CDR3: CASSLAGAFYNEQFF

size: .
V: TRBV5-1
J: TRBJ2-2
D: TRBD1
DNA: TGCGCCAGCACTCAACGGACAGGGGGAACGAACACCGGGGAGCTGTTTTTT
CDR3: CASTQRTGGTNTGELFF

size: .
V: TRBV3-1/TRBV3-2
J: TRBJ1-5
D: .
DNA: TGTGCCAGCAGCCCGGGGACACGAACTAGCAATCAGCCCCAGCATTTT
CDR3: CASSPGTRTSNQPQHF